What follows describes a single T cell receptor beta chain. The antigen remains unidentified. Every PCR received spiked-in synthetic TCR analog templates. The data were produced by immunoSEQ multiplex PCR, yet TCRdb's version contains in-frame clones alone and is incomplete. Among about 95,000 clones listed, around 90% were seen once. The time point was: pretreatment peripheral blood. Metastatic or locally advanced urothelial carcinoma was present in the patients. The data belong to a study of PD-L1 blockade in urothelial cancer. Study summary: Male sex and bladder-origin urothelial cancer were recorded for about 90% of the 29 patients.

Study observations and caveats: Improved survival was predicted by pretreatment blood TCR clonality below the median.

Germline V CDR1 and CDR2: LGHNA, YNFKEQ. The V and J ends lost 1 base and 9 bases respectively, with 19 bases between them. This CDR3 has 16 residues. The TCR sequence derives from a man aged 60 to 75 with urothelial cancer. The sample consisted of PBMCs, taken around atezolizumab (anti-PD-L1) treatment. The chain combines TRBV4-2 with TRBJ2-1; D perhaps matches TRBD2 (5 bases). DNA for the CDR3: TGTGCCAGCAGCCAAGGCTTAGCGTCGGTACACGGTGAGCAGTTCTTC. Residues: CASSQGLASVHGEQFF.